These T cell receptor beta chains were read from a single sample in a study of CD8 T cells in Susac syndrome. TCRdb reprocessed the immunoSEQ multiplex PCR reads with MiXCR, giving one entry per CDR3 protein. The profile shows hundreds of thousands of distinct CDR3 sequences, 85% to 90% of them singletons. The source material was CD8+ T cells from PBMCs. Every receptor here comes from a human donor with multiple sclerosis. CDR3s include the opening cysteine and the closing phenylalanine or tryptophan.

j_call v_call cdr3_aa
TRBJ2-3 TRBV6-2/TRBV6-3 CASSDIAGITDTQYF
TRBJ2-6 TRBV2 CASSGQGWDSGANVLTF
TRBJ2-5 TRBV29-1 CSVLGQSTGLDQYF
TRBJ1-5 TRBV4-1 CASTEGRSNQPQHF
TRBJ1-5 TRBV5-6 CASSLVGAEGQPQHF
TRBJ1-1 TRBV19 CGAGENTEAFF
TRBJ1-1 TRBV4-1 CASSHGPEAFF
TRBJ1-1 TRBV6-1 CASTPEGGLLNTEAFF
TRBJ1-5 TRBV12-3/TRBV12-4 CASSLALVPPQHF
TRBJ1-5 TRBV4-1 CASSQDPSNQPQHF
TRBJ1-4 TRBV6-5 CASSYGQVGKLFF
TRBJ2-7 TRBV20-1 CSASDRDRAYEQYF
TRBJ2-2 TRBV19 CASSIIAGGPSGELFF
TRBJ2-7 TRBV3-1 CASSQEGSFIYEQYF
TRBJ1-1 TRBV27 CASSLTFPGGAGTEAFF
TRBJ2-5 TRBV28 CASSLESGRWGKTQYF
TRBJ2-4 TRBV27 CASRGHLAKNIQYF
TRBJ2-5 TRBV30 CAWSPEVETQYF
TRBJ2-5 TRBV5-6 CASSFDYGETQYF
TRBJ2-3 TRBV7-9 CASSTPRGGSTDTQYF
TRBJ1-1 TRBV30 CASAGDAAFF
TRBJ1-1 TRBV5-5 CASSLVDRTEAFF
TRBJ2-1 TRBV7-2 CASSLVFSGGGNEQFF
TRBJ1-1 TRBV30 CAWSLLGGNTEAFF
TRBJ2-3 TRBV7-3 CASSLTPGTDTQYF
TRBJ2-3 TRBV28 CASSLNPRTSVTDTQYF
TRBJ2-3 TRBV18 CASSKAAGESLNTQYF
TRBJ1-2 TRBV5-1 CASSLAQTGDGGYTF
TRBJ2-3 TRBV3-1 CASRHITAGGESDTQYF
TRBJ2-7 TRBV11-2 CASSSLAETSYEQYF
TRBJ1-1 TRBV27 CASSFAGILNTEAFF
TRBJ2-6 TRBV5-4 CASSLDGLSGANVLTF
TRBJ2-1 TRBV6-5 CAASGRAYNEQFF
TRBJ2-7 TRBV28 CASSILNYEQYF
TRBJ1-1 TRBV5-1 CASSLPSDREDTEAFF
TRBJ1-2 TRBV27 CASSLTPDRQANYGYTF
TRBJ2-5 TRBV6-1 CASSEANSGQETQYF
TRBJ2-5 TRBV9 CASSVSGGAEGETQYF
TRBJ2-1 TRBV7-8 CASSLGSGTLSYNEQFF
TRBJ2-1 TRBV11-2 CASSSPPMTSGDEQFF
TRBJ2-7 TRBV13 CASSATGAGTYEQYF
TRBJ2-1 TRBV7-9 CASSPPAGGGSSYNEQFF
TRBJ2-1 TRBV7-4 CASSLAAWGNYNEQFF
TRBJ2-3 TRBV5-4 CASSLDGLASSTDTQYF
TRBJ2-7 TRBV4-1 CASSQIISYEQYF
TRBJ2-7 TRBV29-1 CSVDVSGSSSYEQYF
TRBJ2-1 TRBV28 CASSLRAGLAFHNEQFF
TRBJ1-2 TRBV4-1 CASTRGGAQGYTF
TRBJ1-2 TRBV7-8 CASSSRARLNYGYTF
TRBJ1-1 TRBV4-1 CASSQEGTGYLAFF